The 10 T cell receptor beta chains below were found in one sample sequenced in a study of cytomegalovirus exposure and HLA in healthy donors (dated by TCRdb to the late 2010s). Libraries were made using the immunoSEQ multiplex PCR assay. A mixture of 60 forward primers for TCR Vbeta segments and 13 reverse primers for TCR Jbeta segments was used in the multiplex PCR. TCRdb holds this immuneACCESS table with in-frame rearrangements only. Some clones are missing; in checked studies, unresolved V genes explain under half, and the rest has no known cause. The sample table contains some 89,000 clones; only one count was recorded for about 85% of them. 6.5% to 9% of the sample belongs to the ten largest clones. Sequenced input: PBMCs. Receptors originate from a man aged 35 to 55 in good health and CMV-seropositive.

V usage is TRBV28 and J usage is TRBJ2-7; TRBD1 aligns across 8 bases. V was clipped by 5 bases and J by 0 bases; unmatched bases: 9. The CDR3 has 16 amino acids. Germline CDR1 reads MDHEN; CDR2 reads SYDVKM. The CDR3 region is CASSGADRASSYEQYF. In DNA form, the CDR3 reads TGTGCCAGCAGTGGCGCGGACAGGGCTAGCTCCTACGAGCAGTACTTC.

This clone appeared once. This chain joins TRBV6-6 and TRBJ1-3; 7 bases align to TRBD1. This CDR3 contains 14 residues. V shed 7 bases and J 2 bases; nucleotides not matched to a gene: 5. The V gene's germline CDR1 is MNHNY and CDR2 SVGAGI (reference sequence). Here the CDR3 DNA reads TGTGCCAGCACCAAGACAGGGACTGGAAACACCATATATTTT. Translated: CASTKTGTGNTIYF.

This chain connects TRBV6-5 to TRBJ2-3, with D maybe TRBD1 (6 bases). The CDR3 has 16 amino acids. V dropped 0 bases and J dropped 4 bases, with 14 bases sitting between them. Germline values: CDR1 MNHEY, CDR2 SVGAGI. CDR3 sequence (DNA): TGTGCCAGCAGTTACTCAGTTTGGGGGCAGGCAGATACGCAGTATTTT. Amino acids: CASSYSVWGQADTQYF.

The rearrangement joins TRBV5-8 to TRBJ2-3; no firm D call. The CDR3 sequence is 14 residues long. Germline CDR1 reads SGHTS; CDR2 reads YDEGEE. Trimming removed 1 base at V and 1 base at J, with 7 bases between. DNA of the CDR3: TGTGCCAGCAGCTTGAGTCCGGGCACAGATACGCAGTATTTT. It translates to CASSLSPGTDTQYF.

This clone was seen a single time. The chain carries TRBV5-1 and TRBJ2-1, with TRBD1 identical over 10 bases. The CDR3 runs to 16 residues. With V trimmed by 4 bases and J by 2 bases, 6 bases remained unmatched. CDR1 SGHRS and CDR2 YFSETQ come from the germline V gene. CDR3 region: CASSSGTGATYNEQFF. The CDR3 region has the DNA TGCGCCAGCAGCAGCGGGACAGGGGCAACCTACAATGAGCAGTTCTTC. Full variable domain (remainder filled in from reference TRBV5-1 and TRBJ2-1): KAGVTQTPRYLIKTRGQQVTLSCSPISGHRSVSWYQQTPGQGLQFLFEYFSETQRNKGNFPGRFSGRQFSNSRSEMNVSTLELGDSALYLCASSSGTGATYNEQFFGPGTRLTVL.

The rearrangement uses TRBV4-2 and TRBJ1-1; D is ambiguous. CDR3 length: 13 amino acids. Germline CDR1 is LGHNA and CDR2 is YNFKEQ. The ends were cut back, 3 bases at V and 4 bases at J, with 9 bases in the middle. In DNA form, the CDR3 reads TGTGCCAGCAGCCAGACTTTGGCCACTGAAGCTTTCTTT. Residues: CASSQTLATEAFF.

The genes are TRBV25-1 and TRBJ2-3, with TRBD2 identical over 9 bases. V shed 6 bases, J shed 0 bases, and the junction held 7 bases outside the gene matches. Germline-derived CDR1 and CDR2 are MGHDK and SYGVNS. The CDR3 sequence is 16 residues long. CDR3 in DNA: TGTGCCAGCAGCCCATATAGCGGGAGAAGCACAGATACGCAGTATTTT. This translates into CASSPYSGRSTDTQYF.

The rearrangement links TRBV5-1 to TRBJ1-4; 8 bases are a match to TRBD1. The CDR3 has 15 amino acids. From germline, CDR1 is SGHRS and CDR2 YFSETQ. V lost 3 bases, J lost 5 bases, and 6 bases stayed unmatched. The CDR3 sequence: CASSSGQGPNEKLFF. CDR3 coding DNA: TGCGCCAGCAGCTCCGGACAGGGCCCAAATGAAAAACTGTTTTTT. The full variable domain, completed using reference TRBV5-1 and TRBJ1-4, is KAGVTQTPRYLIKTRGQQVTLSCSPISGHRSVSWYQQTPGQGLQFLFEYFSETQRNKGNFPGRFSGRQFSNSRSEMNVSTLELGDSALYLCASSSGQGPNEKLFFGSGTQLSVL.

The chain carries TRBV21-1 and TRBJ1-5; the table's D call, TRBD1, has no DNA check behind it. TRBV21-1 is recorded as a pseudogene. The CDR3 contains 23 residues. CDR3: CASSKEGGDRHEGSPRPNQPQHF. The CDR3 DNA reads as TGTGCCAGCAGCAAAGAAGGCGGGGACAGGCACGAGGGGTCACCCCGACCAAATCAGCCCCAGCATTTT.

V is TRBV7-2 and J is TRBJ2-7; TRBD2 agrees at 14 bases. V lost 5 bases to trimming and J lost 7 bases; unmatched junction nucleotides: 7. CDR1 is SGHTA, CDR2 FQGNSA, per germline. This CDR3 spans 15 amino acids. Written as DNA, the CDR3 is TGTGCCAGCAGCCCCCTGGGACTAGCGGGAGTTGAGCAGTACTTC. Translation gives CASSPLGLAGVEQYF.